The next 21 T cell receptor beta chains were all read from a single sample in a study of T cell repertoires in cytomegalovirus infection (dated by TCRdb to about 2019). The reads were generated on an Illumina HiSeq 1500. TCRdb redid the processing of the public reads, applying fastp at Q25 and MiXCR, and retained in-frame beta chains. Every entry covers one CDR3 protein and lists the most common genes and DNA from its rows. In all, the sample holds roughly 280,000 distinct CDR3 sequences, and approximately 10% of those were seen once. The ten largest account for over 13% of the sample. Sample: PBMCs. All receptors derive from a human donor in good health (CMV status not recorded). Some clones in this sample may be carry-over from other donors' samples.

The CDR3 DNA is TGTGCCAGCAGCTCCTACAGGGTCGGGAGTCAGCCCCAGCATTTT. It translates to CASSSYRVGSQPQHF. This chain links TRBV7-2 with TRBJ1-5; D possibly corresponds to TRBD1 (6 bases). Trimming took off 4 bases at V and 6 bases at J, with 16 bases between the two ends. This CDR3 spans 15 amino acids. Germline loops: CDR1 SGHTA, CDR2 FQGNSA.

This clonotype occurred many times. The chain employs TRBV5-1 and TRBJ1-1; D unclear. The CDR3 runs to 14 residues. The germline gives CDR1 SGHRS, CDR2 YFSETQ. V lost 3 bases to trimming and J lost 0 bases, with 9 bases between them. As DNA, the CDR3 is TGCGCCAGCAGCTCCCCTCAAATGAACACTGAAGCTTTCTTT. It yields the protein CASSSPQMNTEAFF.

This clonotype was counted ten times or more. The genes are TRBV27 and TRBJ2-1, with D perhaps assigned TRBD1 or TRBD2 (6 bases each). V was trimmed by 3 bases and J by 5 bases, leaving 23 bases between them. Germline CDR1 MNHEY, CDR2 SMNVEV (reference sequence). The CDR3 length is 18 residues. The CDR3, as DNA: TGTGCCAGCAGTTTGCGCCCGTGGGGGGCAGTGGGGGACAATGAGCAGTTCTTC. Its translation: CASSLRPWGAVGDNEQFF.

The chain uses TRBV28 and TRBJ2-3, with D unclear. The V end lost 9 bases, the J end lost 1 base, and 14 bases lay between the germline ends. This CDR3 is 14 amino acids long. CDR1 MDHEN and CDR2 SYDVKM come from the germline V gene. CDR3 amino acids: CASYDGPGTDTQYF. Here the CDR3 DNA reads TGTGCCAGTTACGACGGACCGGGCACAGATACGCAGTATTTT. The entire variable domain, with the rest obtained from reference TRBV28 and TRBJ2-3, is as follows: DVKVTQSSRYLVKRTGEKVFLECVQDMDHENMFWYRQDPGLGLRLIYFSYDVKMKEKGDIPEGYSVSREKKERFSLILESASTNQTSMYLCASYDGPGTDTQYFGPGTRLTVL.

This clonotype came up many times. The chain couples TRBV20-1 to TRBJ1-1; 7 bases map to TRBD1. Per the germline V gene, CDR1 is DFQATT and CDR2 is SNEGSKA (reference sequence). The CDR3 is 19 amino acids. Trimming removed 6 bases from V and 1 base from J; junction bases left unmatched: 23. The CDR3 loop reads CSATLPRTGLFVGNTEAFF. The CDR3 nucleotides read TGCAGTGCCACTCTCCCTAGGACAGGCCTTTTTGTGGGGAACACTGAAGCTTTCTTT.

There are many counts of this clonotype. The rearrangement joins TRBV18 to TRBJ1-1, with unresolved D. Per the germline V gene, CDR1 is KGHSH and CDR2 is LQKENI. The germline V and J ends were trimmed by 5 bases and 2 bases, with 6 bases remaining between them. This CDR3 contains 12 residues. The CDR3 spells CASSGRNTEAFF. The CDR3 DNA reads TGTGCCAGCTCAGGTCGAAACACTGAAGCTTTCTTT.

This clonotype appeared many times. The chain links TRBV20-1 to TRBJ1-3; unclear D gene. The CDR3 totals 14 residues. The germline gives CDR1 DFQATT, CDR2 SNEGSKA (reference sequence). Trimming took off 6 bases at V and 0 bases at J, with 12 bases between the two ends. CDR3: CSASGLRSGNTIYF. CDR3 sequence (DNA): TGCAGTGCCTCCGGTTTGCGCTCTGGAAACACCATATATTTT.

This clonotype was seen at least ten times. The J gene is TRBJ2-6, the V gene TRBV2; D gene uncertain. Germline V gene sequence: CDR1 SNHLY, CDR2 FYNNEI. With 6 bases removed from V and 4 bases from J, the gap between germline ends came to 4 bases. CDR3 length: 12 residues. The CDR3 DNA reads TGTGCCAGCAGGGACGGGGCCAACGTCCTGACTTTC. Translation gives CASRDGANVLTF.

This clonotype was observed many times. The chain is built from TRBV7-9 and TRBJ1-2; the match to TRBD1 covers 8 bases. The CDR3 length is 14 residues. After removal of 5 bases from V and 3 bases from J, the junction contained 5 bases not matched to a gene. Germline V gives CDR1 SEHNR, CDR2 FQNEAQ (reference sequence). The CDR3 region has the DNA TGTGCCAGCAGCAGGACAGGGTCCGACTATGGCTACACCTTC. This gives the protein CASSRTGSDYGYTF. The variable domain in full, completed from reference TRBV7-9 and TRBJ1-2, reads DTGVSQNPRHKITKRGQNVTFRCDPISEHNRLYWYRQTLGQGPEFLTYFQNEAQLEKSRLLSDRFSAERPKGSFSTLEIQRTEQGDSAMYLCASSRTGSDYGYTFGSGTRLTVV.

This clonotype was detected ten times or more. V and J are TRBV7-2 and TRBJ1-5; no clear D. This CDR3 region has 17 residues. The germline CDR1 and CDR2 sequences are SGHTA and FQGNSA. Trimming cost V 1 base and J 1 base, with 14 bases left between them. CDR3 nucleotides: TGTGCCAGCAGCTTAGACCGCCCGGTCGCGAGCAATCAGCCCCAGCATTTT. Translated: CASSLDRPVASNQPQHF. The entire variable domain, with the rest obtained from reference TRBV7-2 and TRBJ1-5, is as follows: GAGVSQSPSNKVTEKGKDVELRCDPISGHTALYWYRQSLGQGLEFLIYFQGNSAPDKSGLPSDRFSAERTGGSVSTLTIQRTQQEDSAVYLCASSLDRPVASNQPQHFGDGTRLSIL.

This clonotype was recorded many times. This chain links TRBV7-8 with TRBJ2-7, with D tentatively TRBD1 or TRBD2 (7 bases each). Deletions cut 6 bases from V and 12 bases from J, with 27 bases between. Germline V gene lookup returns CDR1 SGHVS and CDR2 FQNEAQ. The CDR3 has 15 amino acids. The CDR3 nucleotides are TGTGCCAGCAGAAGCCAGGGGGGAGGGGGGGGAGTGTGGTACTTC. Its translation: CASRSQGGGGGVWYF.

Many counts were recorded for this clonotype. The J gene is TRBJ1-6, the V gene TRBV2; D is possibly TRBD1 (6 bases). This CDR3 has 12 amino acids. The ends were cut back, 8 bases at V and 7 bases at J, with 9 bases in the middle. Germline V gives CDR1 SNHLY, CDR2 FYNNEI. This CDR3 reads CASSTGNSPLHF. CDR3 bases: TGTGCCAGCTCTACAGGGAATTCACCCCTCCACTTT.

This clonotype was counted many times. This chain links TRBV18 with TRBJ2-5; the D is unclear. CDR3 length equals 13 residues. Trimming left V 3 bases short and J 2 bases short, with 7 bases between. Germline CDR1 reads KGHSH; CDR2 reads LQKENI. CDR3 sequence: CASSPQQQETQYF. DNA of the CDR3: TGTGCCAGCTCACCGCAACAGCAAGAGACCCAGTACTTC.

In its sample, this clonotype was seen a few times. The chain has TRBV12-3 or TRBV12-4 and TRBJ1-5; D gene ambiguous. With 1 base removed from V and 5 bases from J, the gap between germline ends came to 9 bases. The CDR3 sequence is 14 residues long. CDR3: CASSLDDGDQPQHF. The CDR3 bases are TGTGCCAGCAGTTTAGATGATGGGGATCAGCCCCAGCATTTT.

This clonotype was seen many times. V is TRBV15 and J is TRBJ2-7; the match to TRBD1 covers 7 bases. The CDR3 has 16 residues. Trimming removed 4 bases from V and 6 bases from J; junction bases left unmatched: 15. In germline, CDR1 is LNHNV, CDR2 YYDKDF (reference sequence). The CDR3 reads CATSKGTGTALLEQYF. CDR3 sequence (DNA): TGTGCCACCAGCAAAGGGACCGGGACAGCTCTACTCGAGCAGTACTTC.

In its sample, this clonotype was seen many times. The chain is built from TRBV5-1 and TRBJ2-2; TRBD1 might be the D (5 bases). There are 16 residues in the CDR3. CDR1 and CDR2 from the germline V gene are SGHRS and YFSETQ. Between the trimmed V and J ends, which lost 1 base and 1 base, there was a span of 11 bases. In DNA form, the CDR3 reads TGCGCCAGCAGCTTGTTCCCCAGGGAGAACACCGGGGAGCTGTTTTTT. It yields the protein CASSLFPRENTGELFF.

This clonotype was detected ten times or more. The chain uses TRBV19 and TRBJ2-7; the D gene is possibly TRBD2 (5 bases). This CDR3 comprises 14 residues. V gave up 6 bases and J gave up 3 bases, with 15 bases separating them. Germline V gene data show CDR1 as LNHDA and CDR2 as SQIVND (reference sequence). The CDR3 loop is CASRPYAGNYEQYF. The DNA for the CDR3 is TGTGCCAGTAGGCCCTACGCGGGCAACTACGAGCAGTACTTC.

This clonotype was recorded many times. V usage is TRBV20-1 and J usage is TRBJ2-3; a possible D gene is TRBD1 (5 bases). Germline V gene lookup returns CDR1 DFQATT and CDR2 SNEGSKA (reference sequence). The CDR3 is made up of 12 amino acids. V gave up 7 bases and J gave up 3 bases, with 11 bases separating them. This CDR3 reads CSGGYKTDTQYF. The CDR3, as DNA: TGCAGTGGGGGCTACAAAACAGATACGCAGTATTTT.

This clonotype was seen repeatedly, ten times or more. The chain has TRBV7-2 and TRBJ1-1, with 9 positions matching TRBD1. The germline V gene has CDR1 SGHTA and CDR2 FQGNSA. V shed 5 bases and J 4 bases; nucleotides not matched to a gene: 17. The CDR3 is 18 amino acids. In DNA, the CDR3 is TGTGCCAGCAGCCCCCTTCCCCAGGACAGGGGTGTAGGCACTGAAGCTTTCTTT. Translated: CASSPLPQDRGVGTEAFF.

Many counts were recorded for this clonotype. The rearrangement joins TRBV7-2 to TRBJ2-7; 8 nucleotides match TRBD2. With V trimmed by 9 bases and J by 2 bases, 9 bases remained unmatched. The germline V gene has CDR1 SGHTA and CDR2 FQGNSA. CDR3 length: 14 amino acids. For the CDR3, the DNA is TGTGCCAGTTCCCAAGCGGGAGTAACCTACGAGCAGTACTTC. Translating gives CASSQAGVTYEQYF. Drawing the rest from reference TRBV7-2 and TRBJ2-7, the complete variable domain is GAGVSQSPSNKVTEKGKDVELRCDPISGHTALYWYRQSLGQGLEFLIYFQGNSAPDKSGLPSDRFSAERTGGSVSTLTIQRTQQEDSAVYLCASSQAGVTYEQYFGPGTRLTVT.

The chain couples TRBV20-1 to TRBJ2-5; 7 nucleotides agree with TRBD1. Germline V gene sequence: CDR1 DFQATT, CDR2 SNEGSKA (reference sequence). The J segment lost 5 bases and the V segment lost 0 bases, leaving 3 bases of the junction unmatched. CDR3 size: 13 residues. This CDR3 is CSAREDREETQYF. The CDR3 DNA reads TGCAGTGCTAGAGAAGACAGGGAGGAGACCCAGTACTTC.